This T cell receptor beta chain was identified during a study of T-cell reconstitution after alpha-beta-depleted transplantation in children. Molecular barcoding with unique molecular identifiers was used for the TCRbeta library. One entry per CDR3 protein results from TCRdb running MiXCR on the PCR reads. The repertoire holds hundreds of thousands of distinct CDR3 sequences, with less than 15% as singletons. The clonotype was recovered from a human donor who donated a stem cell graft to a child with Fanconi anemia. This material consisted of PBMCs, taken from the stem cell graft.

CDR3 sequence reads: CASSYGGGANVLTF. CDR3 nucleotide sequence: TGTGCCAGCAGTTACGGAGGGGGGGCCAACGTCCTGACTTTC. The V and J genes are TRBV6-5 and TRBJ2-6; a possible D gene is TRBD2 (6 bases). The V gene's germline CDR1 is MNHEY and CDR2 SVGAGI. V was shortened by 2 bases and J by 4 bases, with 6 bases between the two germline ends. The CDR3 extends over 14 amino acids.